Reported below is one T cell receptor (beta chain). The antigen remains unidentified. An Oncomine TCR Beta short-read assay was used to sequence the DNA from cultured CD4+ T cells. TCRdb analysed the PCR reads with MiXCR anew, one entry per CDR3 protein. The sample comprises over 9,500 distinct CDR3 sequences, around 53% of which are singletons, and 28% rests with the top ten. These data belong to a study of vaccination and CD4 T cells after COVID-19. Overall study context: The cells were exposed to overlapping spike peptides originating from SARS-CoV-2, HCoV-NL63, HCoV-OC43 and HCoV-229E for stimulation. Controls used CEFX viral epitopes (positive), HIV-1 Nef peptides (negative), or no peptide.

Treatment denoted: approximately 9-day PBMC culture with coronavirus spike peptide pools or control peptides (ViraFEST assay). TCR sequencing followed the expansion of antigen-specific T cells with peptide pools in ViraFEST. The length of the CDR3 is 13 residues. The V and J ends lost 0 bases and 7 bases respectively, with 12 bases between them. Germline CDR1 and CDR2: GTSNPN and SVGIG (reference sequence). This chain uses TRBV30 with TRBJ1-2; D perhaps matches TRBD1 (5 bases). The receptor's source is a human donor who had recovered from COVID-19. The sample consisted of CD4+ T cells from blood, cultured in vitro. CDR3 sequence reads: CAWSVQAKTGYTF. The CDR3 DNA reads TGTGCCTGGAGTGTACAGGCAAAAACTGGCTACACCTTC.